The rows below give T cell receptor beta chains drawn from one sample of a study of CD8 T cells in ankylosing spondylitis. TCRdb reanalysed the 5' RACE reads using MiXCR and keeps one entry per CDR3 protein. Of roughly 150,000 distinct CDR3 sequences in the sample, about a third were seen once. What was sequenced was synovial fluid, either unsorted or a sorted T cell fraction (not recorded which). The receptors were gathered from a male donor with ankylosing spondylitis. Both conserved end residues are part of each CDR3. A D gene is named only where the DNA matches it firmly. Expanded clones are given a class, and other clones once, few, many or no size at all.

cdr3_nt: TGTGCCAGCAGCAACCCAACAGATACGCAGTATTTT
cdr3_aa: CASSNPTDTQYF
d_call: .
v_call: TRBV13
j_call: TRBJ2-3
clone_size: many

cdr3_nt: TGCGCCAGCAGCTTGACCGGACAGATGAACACTGAAGCTTTCTTT
cdr3_aa: CASSLTGQMNTEAFF
d_call: .
v_call: TRBV5-1
j_call: TRBJ1-1
clone_size: few

cdr3_nt: TGTGCCAGCTCGTCCGGCGGGGGGAGCTCCTACAATGAGCAGTTCTTC
cdr3_aa: CASSSGGGSSYNEQFF
d_call: TRBD2
v_call: TRBV18
j_call: TRBJ2-1
clone_size: .

cdr3_nt: TGCAGCGTTGTGGGCAGGGGGCGTTACAATGAGCAGTTCTTC
cdr3_aa: CSVVGRGRYNEQFF
d_call: TRBD1
v_call: TRBV29-1
j_call: TRBJ2-1
clone_size: few

cdr3_nt: TGTGCCAGCAGTTACTGGGAGAGCTATGGCTACACCTTC
cdr3_aa: CASSYWESYGYTF
d_call: .
v_call: TRBV6-5
j_call: TRBJ1-2
clone_size: few

cdr3_nt: TGTGCCAGCAGTGAGTGGGACGCCGGCGAGCAGTACTTC
cdr3_aa: CASSEWDAGEQYF
d_call: .
v_call: TRBV2
j_call: TRBJ2-7
clone_size: few

cdr3_nt: TGCAGTGCCACCCCAGCCCGAGGATTGAGTCAGCCCCAGCATTTT
cdr3_aa: CSATPARGLSQPQHF
d_call: .
v_call: TRBV20-1
j_call: TRBJ1-5
clone_size: many

cdr3_nt: TGTGCCAGCGGAGGGGGCTACGAGCAGTACTTC
cdr3_aa: CASGGGYEQYF
d_call: .
v_call: TRBV7-9
j_call: TRBJ2-7
clone_size: .

cdr3_nt: TGTGCCAGCAGTTTAAATGGGGGCTTAACCGGGGAGCTGTTTTTT
cdr3_aa: CASSLNGGLTGELFF
d_call: .
v_call: TRBV12-3/TRBV12-4
j_call: TRBJ2-2
clone_size: few

cdr3_nt: TGCGCCAGCAGCTTTCAACCAGGGTCGACTAATGAAAAACTGTTTTTT
cdr3_aa: CASSFQPGSTNEKLFF
d_call: .
v_call: TRBV5-1
j_call: TRBJ1-4
clone_size: .

cdr3_nt: TGTGCCACCCGGGGAGCGGCGGGGGATACGCAGTATTTT
cdr3_aa: CATRGAAGDTQYF
d_call: .
v_call: TRBV24-1
j_call: TRBJ2-3
clone_size: few

cdr3_nt: TGTGCCAGCAGTTTCCGCGAGGGAAACACCATATATTTT
cdr3_aa: CASSFREGNTIYF
d_call: .
v_call: TRBV27
j_call: TRBJ1-3
clone_size: many

cdr3_nt: TGTGCCAGCAGCTCACTAGCGGGAGGCCCCGAGCAGTACTTC
cdr3_aa: CASSSLAGGPEQYF
d_call: TRBD2
v_call: TRBV5-6
j_call: TRBJ2-7
clone_size: many

cdr3_nt: TGCGCCAGCAGCCAAGGTTGGGGGCAGGTTGAAAAACTGTTTTTT
cdr3_aa: CASSQGWGQVEKLFF
d_call: .
v_call: TRBV4-1
j_call: TRBJ1-4
clone_size: .

cdr3_nt: TGTGCCACCAGCAGGGCTAAAGAGACCCAGTACTTC
cdr3_aa: CATSRAKETQYF
d_call: .
v_call: TRBV15
j_call: TRBJ2-5
clone_size: many

cdr3_nt: TGTGCCAGCAGTATCGGGGGTCCCCCCTACGAGCAGTACTTC
cdr3_aa: CASSIGGPPYEQYF
d_call: .
v_call: TRBV28
j_call: TRBJ2-7
clone_size: .

cdr3_nt: TGCAGTGCTACCGGGGAGTGGAGGACCGGGGAGCTGTTTTTT
cdr3_aa: CSATGEWRTGELFF
d_call: .
v_call: TRBV20-1
j_call: TRBJ2-2
clone_size: .

cdr3_nt: TGCAGTGCTAGAGTAGTCTACGAGCAGTACTTC
cdr3_aa: CSARVVYEQYF
d_call: .
v_call: TRBV20-1
j_call: TRBJ2-7
clone_size: .